This record looks at one T cell receptor beta chain sequence and its context. Its antigen is not yet known. The record has no base qualities; no much larger clone is one base away. The immunoSEQ Assay, a bias-controlled multiplex PCR, was used to amplify TCRbeta CDR3 regions from genomic DNA. From the authors' description of their analysis: Nucleated cell counts per sample were estimated from amplification of reference gene primers within the assay. To quantify the absolute abundance of each unique TCRbeta CDR3 rearrangement, sequence reads were collapsed and filtered. For each sample, productive Simpson clonality was calculated by taking the square root of Simpson's diversity index across productive rearrangements. The clones in this table, taken by TCRdb from immuneACCESS, are in-frame only. Not every clone is retained; where verified, under half of the shortfall comes from an unresolved V gene, and the cause of the rest is unknown. That table supplies the V and J calls and clone size; D and trimming were determined from the DNA. The sample includes approximately 250,000 clones, with over 80% observed a single time. Over 4% of the sample lies in the top ten.

This sample is part of a study of blood T cell repertoires in COVID-19 (dated by TCRdb to 2020 to 2022). With regard to the full study: Collaborator samples came from the United States, Italy and Spain and covered acute and convalescent phases of COVID-19. The prospective study material was composed of cDNA or gDNA derived from T cells, B-cell-depleted T cells, or PBMCs. Subjects who had been exposed to COVID-19, were actively infected with it, or had recovered from it provided the deeply sampled blood TCRbeta repertoires that made up the dataset. The repertoires were made available in a free public database intended to serve as a resource for research on the immune response to SARS-CoV-2. The samples were drawn from two sources: the first 160 participants of the ongoing ImmuneRACE study, and some 1,300 subjects contributed by 6 global collaborators. Nearly every sample came with metadata listing a de-identified subject ID, COVID-19 status, age in years and sex. Where HLA class I and class II types were available, the types were taken from metadata supplied by the sample provider, not from assay-based typing.

Broader findings and caveats from the paper: How much clinical and demographic metadata was included differed by source and by participant, and the metadata was provided uncurated.

Participants in the prospective study were aged roughly 18 to 95 years, lived in 24 United States geographic areas, and enrolled through a virtual design. To assign participants to cohorts, the prospective study relied on clinical history that participants themselves reported in a screening survey and a study questionnaire. In the prospective study, whole blood, serum and a nasopharyngeal or oropharyngeal swab were collected from each participant by mobile phlebotomists. Over a roughly 2-month period, participants in the prospective study had the option of providing additional blood draws and questionnaires. Blood samples from the prospective study were shipped frozen or at room temperature prior to DNA extraction. The germline V gene sets CDR1 to MNHEY and CDR2 to SVGAGI. The CDR3 measures 15 amino acids from cysteine to phenylalanine. Just the 45-base CDR3 DNA is kept, in frame starting at base 1. Ends trimmed: V by 7 bases, J by 1 base; bases unmatched to a gene: 6.

Material: PBMCs or T cells enriched from blood (not recorded which). The chain joins TRBV6-5 to TRBJ2-1; TRBD2 lines up with 8 middle nucleotides. This receptor was taken from a woman aged 25 to 39 with acute COVID-19. In nucleotide form, the sequence is TGTGCCAGCATCCCCTTAGCGGGATCCTACAATGAGCAGTTCTTC. The translation is CASIPLAGSYNEQFF.